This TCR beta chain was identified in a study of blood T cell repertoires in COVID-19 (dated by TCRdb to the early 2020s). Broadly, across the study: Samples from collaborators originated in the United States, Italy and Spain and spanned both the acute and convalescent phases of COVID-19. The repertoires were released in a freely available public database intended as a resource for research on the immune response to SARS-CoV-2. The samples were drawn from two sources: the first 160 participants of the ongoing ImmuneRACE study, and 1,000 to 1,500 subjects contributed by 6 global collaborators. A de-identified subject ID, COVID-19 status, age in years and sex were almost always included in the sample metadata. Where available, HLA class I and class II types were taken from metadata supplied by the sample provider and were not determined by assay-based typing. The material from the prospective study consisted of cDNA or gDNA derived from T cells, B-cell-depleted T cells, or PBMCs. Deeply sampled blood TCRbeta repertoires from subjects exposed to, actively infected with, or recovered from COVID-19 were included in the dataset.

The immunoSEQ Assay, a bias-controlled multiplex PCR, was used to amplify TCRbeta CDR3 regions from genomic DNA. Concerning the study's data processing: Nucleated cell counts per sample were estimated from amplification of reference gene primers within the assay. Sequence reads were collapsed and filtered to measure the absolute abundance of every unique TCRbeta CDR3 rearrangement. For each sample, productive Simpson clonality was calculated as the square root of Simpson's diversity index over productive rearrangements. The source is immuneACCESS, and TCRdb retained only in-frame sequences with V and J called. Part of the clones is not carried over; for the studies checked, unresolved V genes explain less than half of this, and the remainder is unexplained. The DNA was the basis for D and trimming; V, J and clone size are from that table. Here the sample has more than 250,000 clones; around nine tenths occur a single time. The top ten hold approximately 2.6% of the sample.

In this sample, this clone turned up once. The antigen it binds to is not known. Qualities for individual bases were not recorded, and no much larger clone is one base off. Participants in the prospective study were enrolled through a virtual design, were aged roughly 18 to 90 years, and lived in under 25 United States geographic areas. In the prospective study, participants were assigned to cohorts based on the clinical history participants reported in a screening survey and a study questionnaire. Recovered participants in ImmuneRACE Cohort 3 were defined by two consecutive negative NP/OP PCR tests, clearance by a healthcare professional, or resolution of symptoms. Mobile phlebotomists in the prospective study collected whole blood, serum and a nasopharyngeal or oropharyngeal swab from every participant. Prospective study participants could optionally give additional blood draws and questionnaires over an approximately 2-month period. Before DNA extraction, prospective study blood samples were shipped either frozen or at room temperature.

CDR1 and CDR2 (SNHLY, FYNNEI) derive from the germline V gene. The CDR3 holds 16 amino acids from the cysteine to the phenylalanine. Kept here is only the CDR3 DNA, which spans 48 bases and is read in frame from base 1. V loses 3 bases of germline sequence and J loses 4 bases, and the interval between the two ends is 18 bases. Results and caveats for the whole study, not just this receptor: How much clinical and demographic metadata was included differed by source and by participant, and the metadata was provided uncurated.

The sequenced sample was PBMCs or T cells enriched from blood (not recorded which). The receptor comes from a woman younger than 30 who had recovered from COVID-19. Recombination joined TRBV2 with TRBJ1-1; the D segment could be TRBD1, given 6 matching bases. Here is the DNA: TGTGCCAGCAGTGAGATCCGGGGGGCCGCGGGCACTGAAGCTTTCTTT. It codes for CASSEIRGAAGTEAFF.